Below, 5 T cell receptor beta chains from the same sample are listed, as sequenced in a study of early T cells in non-severe SARS-CoV-2 infection. TCRdb re-derived calls from the 5' RACE reads in MiXCR, one entry per CDR3 protein. This table has some 77,000 distinct CDR3 sequences, 5% appearing once. The source material was whole blood, sampled at baseline. The source is an adult who was a healthcare worker with PCR-confirmed SARS-CoV-2 infection or an uninfected control (not recorded which).

The V gene is TRBV7-8, the J gene TRBJ2-1; 8 bases are a match to TRBD2. The V segment lost 1 base and the J segment 15 bases; nucleotides outside the gene matches: 14. The CDR3 is made up of 15 amino acids. Per the germline V gene, CDR1 is SGHVS and CDR2 is FQNEAQ. The CDR3 loop is CASSLVGLVNEEGFF. DNA of the CDR3: TGTGCCAGCAGCTTAGTGGGACTAGTGAATGAGGAAGGGTTCTTC.

This clonotype was counted many times. CDR3 residues: CATSDDYNTEAFF. Written as DNA, the CDR3 is TGTGCCACCAGTGACGATTACAACACTGAAGCTTTCTTT. This rearrangement joins TRBV24-1 to TRBJ1-1; D call uncertain. The CDR3 spans 13 residues. Germline CDR1 and CDR2: KGHDR and SFDVKD. Trimming left V 4 bases short and J 2 bases short, with 7 bases between.

This sequence joins TRBV7-9 and TRBJ2-7; tentatively, D is TRBD1 (6 bases). With 1 base removed from V and 7 bases from J, the gap between germline ends came to 20 bases. This CDR3 is built from 16 residues. Germline V gene lookup returns CDR1 SEHNR and CDR2 FQNEAQ (reference sequence). CDR3 nucleotides: TGTGCCAGCAGCTTAGGACTCAGCCCAGGGGCGGAGGAGCAGTACTTC. Translation: CASSLGLSPGAEEQYF. Based on the CDR3 plus reference TRBV7-9 and TRBJ2-7, the full variable domain is DTGVSQNPRHKITKRGQNVTFRCDPISEHNRLYWYRQTLGQGPEFLTYFQNEAQLEKSRLLSDRFSAERPKGSFSTLEIQRTEQGDSAMYLCASSLGLSPGAEEQYFGPGTRLTVT.

This clonotype was recorded at least ten times. This chain uses TRBV7-2 with TRBJ2-7, with unresolved D. CDR3 length equals 14 residues. Germline CDR1 reads SGHTA; CDR2 reads FQGNSA. Trimming removed 2 bases at V and 3 bases at J, with 11 bases between. In nucleotides, the CDR3 is TGTGCCAGCAGCTTAATGCCAGGAGTCTACGAGCAGTACTTC. It specifies CASSLMPGVYEQYF.

The rearrangement joins TRBV4-1 to TRBJ1-2; TRBD1 is a possible D gene (5 bases). Per germline, CDR1 MGHRA and CDR2 YSYEKL. The ends were cut back, 0 bases at V and 8 bases at J, with 16 bases in the middle. CDR3 size: 15 residues. This chain's CDR3 is CASSQDQWDGLGYTF. The DNA for the CDR3 is TGCGCCAGCAGCCAAGATCAGTGGGACGGCCTGGGCTACACCTTC.